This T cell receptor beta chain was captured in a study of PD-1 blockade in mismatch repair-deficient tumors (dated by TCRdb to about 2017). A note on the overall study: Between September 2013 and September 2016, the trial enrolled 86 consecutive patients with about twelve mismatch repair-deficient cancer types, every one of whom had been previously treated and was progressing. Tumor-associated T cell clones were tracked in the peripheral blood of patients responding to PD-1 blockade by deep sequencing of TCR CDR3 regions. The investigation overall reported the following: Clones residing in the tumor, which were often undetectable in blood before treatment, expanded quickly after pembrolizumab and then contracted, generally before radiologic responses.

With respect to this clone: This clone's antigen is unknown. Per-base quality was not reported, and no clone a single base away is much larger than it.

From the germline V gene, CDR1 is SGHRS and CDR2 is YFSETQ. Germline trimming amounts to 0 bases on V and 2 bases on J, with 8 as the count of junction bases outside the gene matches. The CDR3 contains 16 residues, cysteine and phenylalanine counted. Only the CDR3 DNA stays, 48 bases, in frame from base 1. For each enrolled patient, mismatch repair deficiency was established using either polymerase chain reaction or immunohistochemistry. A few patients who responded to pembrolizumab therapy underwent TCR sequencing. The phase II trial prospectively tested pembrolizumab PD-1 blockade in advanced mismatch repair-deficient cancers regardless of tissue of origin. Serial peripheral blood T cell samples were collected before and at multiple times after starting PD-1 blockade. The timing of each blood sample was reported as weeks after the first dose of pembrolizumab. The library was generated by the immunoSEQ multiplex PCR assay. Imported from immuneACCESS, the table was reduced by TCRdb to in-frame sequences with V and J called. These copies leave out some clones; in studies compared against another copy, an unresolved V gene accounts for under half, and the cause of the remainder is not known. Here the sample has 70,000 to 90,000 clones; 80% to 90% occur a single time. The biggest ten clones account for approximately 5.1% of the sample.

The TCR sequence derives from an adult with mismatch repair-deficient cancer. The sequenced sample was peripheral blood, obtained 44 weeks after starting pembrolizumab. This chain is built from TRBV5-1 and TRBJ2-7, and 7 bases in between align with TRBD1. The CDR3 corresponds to CASSLGPEQGTYEQYF. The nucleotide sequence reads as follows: TGCGCCAGCAGCTTGGGCCCCGAACAGGGGACCTACGAGCAGTACTTC.